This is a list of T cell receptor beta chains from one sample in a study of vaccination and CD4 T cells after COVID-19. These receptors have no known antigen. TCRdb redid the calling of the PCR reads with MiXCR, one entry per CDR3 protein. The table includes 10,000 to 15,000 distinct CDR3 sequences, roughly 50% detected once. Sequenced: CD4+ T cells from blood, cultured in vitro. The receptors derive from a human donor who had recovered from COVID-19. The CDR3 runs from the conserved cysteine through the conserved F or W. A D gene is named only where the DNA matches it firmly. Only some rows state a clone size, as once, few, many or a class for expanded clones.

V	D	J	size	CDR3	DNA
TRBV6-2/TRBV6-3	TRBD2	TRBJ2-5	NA	CASRSELAGVRRQETQYF	TGTGCCAGCAGATCAGAACTAGCGGGAGTGAGGAGGCAAGAGACCCAGTACTTC
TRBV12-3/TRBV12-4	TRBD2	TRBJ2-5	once	CASSFSGGGETQYF	TGTGCCAGCAGTTTCTCGGGGGGGGGAGAGACCCAGTACTTC
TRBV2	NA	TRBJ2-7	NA	CASSSWDTTYEQYF	TGTGCCAGCAGTTCTTGGGACACCACCTACGAGCAGTACTTC
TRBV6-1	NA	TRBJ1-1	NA	CASIQTVRGTEAFF	TGTGCCAGCATCCAGACAGTCCGGGGAACTGAAGCTTTCTTT
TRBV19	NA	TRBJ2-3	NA	CASSDSSTDTQYF	TGTGCCAGTAGTGACAGTAGCACAGATACGCAGTATTTT
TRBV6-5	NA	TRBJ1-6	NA	CASSYGVRQIYNSPLHF	TGTGCCAGCAGTTACGGTGTGAGACAGATCTATAATTCACCCCTCCACTTT
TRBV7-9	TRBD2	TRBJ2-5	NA	CASSLGAGGMQETQYF	TGTGCCAGCAGCTTAGGTGCGGGAGGGATGCAAGAGACCCAGTACTTC
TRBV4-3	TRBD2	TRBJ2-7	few	CASSQRASGLTGSNEQYF	TGCGCCAGCAGCCAAAGGGCTAGCGGACTCACCGGGTCCAACGAGCAGTACTTC
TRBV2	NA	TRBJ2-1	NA	CASNGGIYNEQFF	TGTGCCAGCAACGGAGGGATTTACAATGAGCAGTTCTTC
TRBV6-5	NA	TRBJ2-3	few	CASSYSGGLGTDTQYF	TGTGCCAGCAGTTACTCCGGGGGGCTAGGAACAGATACGCAGTATTTT
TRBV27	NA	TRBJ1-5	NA	CASSTTWGNQPQHF	TGTGCCAGCAGTACCACGTGGGGAAATCAGCCCCAGCATTTT
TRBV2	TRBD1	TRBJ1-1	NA	CASSNLGQGTEAFF	TGTGCCAGCAGTAACCTAGGACAGGGCACTGAAGCTTTCTTT
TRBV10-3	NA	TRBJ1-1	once	CAISKAGRRTEAFF	TGTGCCATCAGTAAAGCGGGGAGAAGGACTGAAGCTTTCTTT
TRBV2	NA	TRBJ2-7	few	CASGERWDEQYF	TGTGCCAGCGGGGAGAGGTGGGACGAGCAGTACTTC
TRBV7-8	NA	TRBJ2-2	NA	CASSFHLSQGRPGELFF	TGTGCCAGCAGCTTCCACCTTTCACAAGGACGTCCCGGGGAGCTGTTTTTT
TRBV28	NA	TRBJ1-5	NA	CASILILGAGNQPQHF	TGTGCCAGCATCTTGATACTTGGGGCGGGAAATCAGCCCCAGCATTTT
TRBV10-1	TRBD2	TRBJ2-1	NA	CASSEWGGYNEQFF	TGCGCCAGCAGTGAATGGGGGGGCTACAATGAGCAGTTCTTC
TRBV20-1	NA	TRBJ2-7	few	CSARSGERLVFEQYF	TGCAGTGCTAGATCCGGGGAAAGACTAGTGTTCGAGCAGTACTTC
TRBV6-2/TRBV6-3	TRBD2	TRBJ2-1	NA	CASRPASGFYNEQFF	TGTGCCAGCAGACCCGCTAGCGGGTTCTACAATGAGCAGTTCTTC
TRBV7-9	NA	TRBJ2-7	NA	CASSTGWDSSYEQYF	TGTGCCAGCAGCACGGGTTGGGATAGCTCCTACGAGCAGTACTTC
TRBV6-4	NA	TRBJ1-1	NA	CASSVKENTEAFF	TGTGCCAGCAGTGTCAAAGAGAACACTGAAGCTTTCTTT
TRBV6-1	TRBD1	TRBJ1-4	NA	CATWTGATNEKLFF	TGTGCCACATGGACAGGGGCCACTAATGAAAAACTGTTTTTT
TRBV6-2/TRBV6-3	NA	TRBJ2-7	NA	CASNPGRNYEQYF	TGTGCCAGCAACCCGGGCAGGAACTACGAGCAGTACTTC
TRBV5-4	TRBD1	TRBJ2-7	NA	CASRSDRGTPYEQYF	TGTGCCAGCAGATCGGACAGGGGAACCCCCTACGAGCAGTACTTC
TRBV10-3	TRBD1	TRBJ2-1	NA	CAISELDRDEQFF	TGTGCCATCAGTGAGTTGGACAGGGATGAGCAGTTCTTC
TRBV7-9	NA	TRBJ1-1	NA	CASSFSRTLKMNTEAFF	TGTGCCAGCAGCTTTTCACGGACGCTCAAGATGAACACTGAAGCTTTCTTT
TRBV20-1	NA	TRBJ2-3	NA	CSARVGGTDTQYF	TGCAGTGCTAGAGTAGGTGGCACAGATACGCAGTATTTT
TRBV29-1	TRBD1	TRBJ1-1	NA	CSVKQGARADTEAFF	TGCAGCGTTAAACAGGGGGCGAGGGCGGACACTGAAGCTTTCTTT
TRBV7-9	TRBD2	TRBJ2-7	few	CASSFGAGSGSYEQYF	TGTGCCAGCAGCTTCGGAGCGGGATCGGGCTCCTACGAGCAGTACTTC
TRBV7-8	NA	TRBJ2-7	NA	CASSLLESYEQYF	TGTGCCAGCAGTTTATTAGAATCCTACGAGCAGTACTTC
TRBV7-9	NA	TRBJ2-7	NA	CASSLSAASYEQYF	TGTGCCAGCAGCTTATCGGCAGCCTCCTACGAGCAGTACTTC
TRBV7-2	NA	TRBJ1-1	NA	CASSLGGAGNTEAFF	TGTGCCAGCAGCCTTGGGGGGGCGGGGAACACTGAAGCTTTCTTT
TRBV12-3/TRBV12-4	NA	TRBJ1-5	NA	CASSLARGSDNQPQHF	TGTGCCAGCAGTTTAGCCAGGGGATCCGATAATCAGCCCCAGCATTTT
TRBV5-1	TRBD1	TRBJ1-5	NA	CASSSGQPNQPQHF	TGCGCCAGCAGCTCGGGACAGCCAAATCAGCCCCAGCATTTT
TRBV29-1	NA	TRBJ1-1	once	CSSMSGGADTEAFF	TGCAGCTCCATGTCGGGGGGCGCGGACACTGAAGCTTTCTTT
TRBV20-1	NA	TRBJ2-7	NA	CSARGLPAAYEQYF	TGCAGTGCTAGAGGTCTTCCAGCGGCCTACGAGCAGTACTTC
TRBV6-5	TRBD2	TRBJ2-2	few	CASSSTPTSGTAGELFF	TGTGCCAGCAGTTCTACCCCGACTAGCGGGACGGCCGGGGAGCTGTTTTTT
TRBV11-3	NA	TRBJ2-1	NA	CASSLKASNEQFF	TGTGCCAGCAGCTTAAAGGCGTCGAATGAGCAGTTCTTC
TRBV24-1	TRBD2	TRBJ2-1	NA	CATSEGGGVAGVNEQFF	TGTGCCACCAGTGAGGGGGGCGGAGTAGCGGGAGTGAATGAGCAGTTCTTC
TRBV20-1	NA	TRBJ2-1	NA	CSAREPGPMKQFF	TGCAGTGCTAGAGAGCCGGGCCCAATGAAGCAGTTCTTC
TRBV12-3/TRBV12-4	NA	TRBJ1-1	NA	CASSFDGGNTEAFF	TGTGCCAGCAGTTTCGATGGGGGGAACACTGAAGCTTTCTTT
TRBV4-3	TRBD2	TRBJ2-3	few	CASSQDMRTSGSTDTQYF	TGCGCCAGCAGCCAAGATATGAGGACTAGCGGGAGTACAGATACGCAGTATTTT
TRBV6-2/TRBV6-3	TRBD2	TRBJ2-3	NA	CASSTTSGRTDTQYF	TGTGCCAGCAGTACGACTAGCGGGAGAACAGATACGCAGTATTTT
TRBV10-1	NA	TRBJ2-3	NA	CASRPSGSRADTQYF	TGCGCCAGCAGACCCTCAGGGAGTCGCGCAGATACGCAGTATTTT
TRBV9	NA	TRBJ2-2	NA	CASSVAPATGELFF	TGTGCCAGCAGCGTAGCTCCGGCCACCGGGGAGCTGTTTTTT